The present entry profiles one T cell receptor beta chain with its context. Its cognate antigen is unknown. Assay used: immunoSEQ multiplex PCR; TCRdb lists only in-frame clones, some missing. Found here are about 1,500,000 clones, around 97% of them singletons; the top ten hold approximately 1.1%. This specimen belongs to a study of shared clonotypes between healthy human individuals. Whole-study results and caveats: It was observed that 5% to 6% of naive CD4 clonotypes were shared across four donors.

V lost 7 bases, J lost 8 bases, and 17 bases lay in between. The germline gives CDR1 MDHEN, CDR2 SYDVKM. The CDR3 is 13 residues long. V and J are TRBV28 and TRBJ1-2, with D possibly matching TRBD1 (5 bases). The sequence came from a man aged 25 to 40 in good health. The sequencing input was naive CD4+ T cells sorted from blood. Subset described: CD45RA+ positively selected. This CDR3 is CASTTTRWGGYTF. CDR3 nucleotides: TGTGCCAGCACCACTACCAGGTGGGGCGGCTACACCTTC.